These 7 T cell receptor beta chains originate from one sample sequenced in a study of CD8 T cells in Susac syndrome. It was with random hexamers that about 0.45 to 1 ug RNA was reverse transcribed. A single record per CDR3 protein comes from TCRdb applying MiXCR to the immunoSEQ multiplex PCR reads. The sample includes some 200,000 distinct CDR3 sequences, about 95% of them seen just once. Input material: CD4+ T cells from PBMCs. The receptors stem from a human donor with multiple sclerosis.

There are a few counts of this clonotype. This chain connects TRBV30 to TRBJ2-3; D gene unclear. Germline lookup yields CDR1 GTSNPN and CDR2 SVGIG (reference sequence). V lost 2 bases and J 4 bases, leaving 4 bases between the germline ends. This CDR3 region has 11 residues. Here the CDR3 reads CAWSPADTQYF. Here the CDR3 DNA reads TGTGCCTGGAGTCCCGCAGATACGCAGTATTTT.

The gene calls are TRBV9 and TRBJ2-5, with D hard to call. The CDR3 covers 13 residues. In germline, CDR1 is SGDLS, CDR2 YYNGEE. V was trimmed by 2 bases and J by 0 bases, leaving 5 bases between them. The CDR3: CASSVTYQETQYF. CDR3 DNA: TGTGCCAGCAGCGTCACGTACCAAGAGACCCAGTACTTC.

The V and J genes are TRBV11-2 and TRBJ1-1; the D gene is possibly TRBD1 (5 bases). The CDR3 is 14 residues long. Trimming left V 0 bases short and J 13 bases short, with 18 bases between. From germline, CDR1 is SGHAT and CDR2 FQNNGV. The CDR3 DNA reads TGTGCCAGCAGCTTAGAAGGGGCCGCGCGGATCGGTTTCTTT. As protein: CASSLEGAARIGFF. The full variable domain, completed using reference TRBV11-2 and TRBJ1-1, is EAGVAQSPRYKIIEKRQSVAFWCNPISGHATLYWYQQILGQGPKLLIQFQNNGVVDDSQLPKDRFSAERLKGVDSTLKIQPAKLEDSAVYLCASSLEGAARIGFFGQGTRLTVV.

The chain employs TRBV29-1 and TRBJ1-1, with 8 nucleotides matching TRBD1. Germline V lookup: CDR1 SQVTM, CDR2 ANQGSEA. V trimming: 4 bases; J trimming: 3 bases; junction bases outside the gene matches: 10. This CDR3 has 15 residues. The CDR3 here is CSVVIRRGRDTEAFF. The CDR3 region has the DNA TGCAGCGTTGTTATACGCAGGGGGCGTGACACTGAAGCTTTCTTT. The full variable domain, its missing parts supplied by reference TRBV29-1 and TRBJ1-1, is SAVISQKPSRDICQRGTSLTIQCQVDSQVTMMFWYRQQPGQSLTLIATANQGSEATYESGFVIDKFPISRPNLTFSTLTVSNMSPEDSSIYLCSVVIRRGRDTEAFFGQGTRLTVV.

The chain combines TRBV27 with TRBJ1-4; weak D call: TRBD1 (5 bases). The CDR3 sequence is 14 residues long. Germline assignment: CDR1 MNHEY and CDR2 SMNVEV (reference sequence). V lost 8 bases to trimming and J lost 6 bases, with 16 bases between them. In DNA form, the CDR3 reads TGTGCCAGCCGGGTCAGGTGGGGGGATGAAAAACTGTTTTTT. It encodes CASRVRWGDEKLFF.

The chain has TRBV29-1 and TRBJ1-2; D is uncertain. The CDR3 covers 13 residues. The V end lost 5 bases, the J end lost 6 bases, and 16 bases lay between the germline ends. The germline gives CDR1 SQVTM, CDR2 ANQGSEA. The CDR3 DNA reads TGCAGCGTTACAGACGGAGGGTTGGATGGCTACACCTTC. It is translated as CSVTDGGLDGYTF.

The CDR3 loop reads CSARVPGQGLGPQHF. The CDR3 DNA is TGCAGTGCTAGAGTCCCGGGACAGGGCCTGGGGCCCCAGCATTTT. The V and J genes are TRBV20-1 and TRBJ1-5; 9 nucleotides line up with TRBD1. In germline, CDR1 is DFQATT, CDR2 SNEGSKA (reference sequence). This CDR3 region has 15 residues. The trim removed 1 base at V and 9 bases at J, leaving 10 bases unmatched.